The subject of this entry is one TCR beta chain. The entry originates in a study of blood T cell repertoires in COVID-19. Looking at the study overall: Sites in the United States, Italy and Spain provided acute and convalescent COVID-19 samples. PBMCs, B-cell-depleted T cells, or T cells were the source of the cDNA or gDNA that made up the material.

The length of the CDR3 is 15 residues. Per the germline V gene, CDR1 is SEHNR and CDR2 is FQNEAQ (reference sequence). V was pared by 5 bases and J by 0 bases, with 10 bases between. Cohort assignment relied on participant-reported clinical history. Per the study methods: By means of reference gene primer amplification, nucleated cell counts were estimated. Assay used: immunoSEQ multiplex PCR; TCRdb lists only in-frame clones, some missing. Clone size and the V and J calls come from that table; the DNA yielded D and trimming. The table includes under 250,000 clones, roughly 86% detected once. The sequence came from a woman aged 30 to 39 with acute COVID-19. The sequencing input was PBMCs or T cells enriched from blood (not recorded which). The chain joins TRBV7-9 to TRBJ2-2; possible D gene TRBD2, 6 bases. In DNA form, the CDR3 reads TGTGCCAGCAGCAACGGAGGGGCGAACACCGGGGAGCTGTTTTTT. This translates into CASSNGGANTGELFF.